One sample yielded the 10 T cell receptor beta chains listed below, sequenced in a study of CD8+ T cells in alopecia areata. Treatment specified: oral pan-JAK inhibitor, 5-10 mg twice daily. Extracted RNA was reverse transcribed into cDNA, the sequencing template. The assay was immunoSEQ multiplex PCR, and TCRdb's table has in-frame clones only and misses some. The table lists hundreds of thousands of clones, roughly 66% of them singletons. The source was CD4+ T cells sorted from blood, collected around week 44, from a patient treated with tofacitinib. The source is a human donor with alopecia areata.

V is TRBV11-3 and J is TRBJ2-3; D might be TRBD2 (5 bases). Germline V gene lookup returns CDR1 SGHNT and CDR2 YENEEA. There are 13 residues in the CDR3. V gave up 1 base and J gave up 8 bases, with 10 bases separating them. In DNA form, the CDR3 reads TGTGCCAGCAGCTTAGGCGAGGCGGGTACGCAGTATTTT. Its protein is CASSLGEAGTQYF.

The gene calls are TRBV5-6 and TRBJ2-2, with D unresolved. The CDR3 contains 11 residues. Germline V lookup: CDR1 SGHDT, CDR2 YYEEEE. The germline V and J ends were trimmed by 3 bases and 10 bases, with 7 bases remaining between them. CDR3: CASSSGTELFF. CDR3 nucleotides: TGTGCCAGCAGCTCCGGTACGGAGCTGTTTTTT.

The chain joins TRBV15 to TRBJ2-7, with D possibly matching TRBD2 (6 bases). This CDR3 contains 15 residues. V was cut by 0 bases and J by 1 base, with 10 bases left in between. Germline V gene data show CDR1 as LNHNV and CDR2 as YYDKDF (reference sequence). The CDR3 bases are TGTGCCACCAGCAGAGATGGGGGGTTATCCTACGAGCAGTACTTC. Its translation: CATSRDGGLSYEQYF.

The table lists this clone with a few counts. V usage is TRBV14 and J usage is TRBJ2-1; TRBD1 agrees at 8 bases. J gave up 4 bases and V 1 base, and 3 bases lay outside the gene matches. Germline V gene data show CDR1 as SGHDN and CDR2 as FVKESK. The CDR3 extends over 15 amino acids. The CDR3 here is CASSQAGGGYNEQFF. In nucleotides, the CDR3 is TGTGCCAGCAGCCAAGCAGGGGGCGGTTACAATGAGCAGTTCTTC.

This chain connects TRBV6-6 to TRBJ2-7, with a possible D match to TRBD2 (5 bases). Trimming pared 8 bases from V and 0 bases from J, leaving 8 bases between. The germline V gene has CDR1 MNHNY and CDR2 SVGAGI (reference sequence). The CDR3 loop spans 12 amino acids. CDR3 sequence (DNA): TGTGCCAGCGCCCGGGGCTCCTACGAGCAGTACTTC. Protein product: CASARGSYEQYF.

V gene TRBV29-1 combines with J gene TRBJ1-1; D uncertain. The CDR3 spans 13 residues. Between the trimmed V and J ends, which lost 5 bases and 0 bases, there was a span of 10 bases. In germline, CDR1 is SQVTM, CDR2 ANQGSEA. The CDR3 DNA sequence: TGCAGCGTTCATCAACAGCTGAACACTGAAGCTTTCTTT. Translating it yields CSVHQQLNTEAFF.

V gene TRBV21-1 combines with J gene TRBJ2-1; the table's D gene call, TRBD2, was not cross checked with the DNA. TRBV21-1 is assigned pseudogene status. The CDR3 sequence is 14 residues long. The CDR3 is CASSKASTYNEQFF. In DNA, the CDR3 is TGTGCCAGCAGCAAAGCGAGCACCTACAATGAGCAGTTCTTC.

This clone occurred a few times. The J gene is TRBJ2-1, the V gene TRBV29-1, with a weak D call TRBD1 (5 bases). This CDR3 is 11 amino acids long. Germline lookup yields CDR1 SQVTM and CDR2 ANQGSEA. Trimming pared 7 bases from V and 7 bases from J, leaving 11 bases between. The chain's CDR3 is CSAGQGNEQFF. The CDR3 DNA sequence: TGCAGCGCCGGCCAGGGTAATGAGCAGTTCTTC.

This CDR3 reads CASSAGPQAFF. The CDR3 nucleotides read TGCGCCAGCAGCGCAGGGCCTCAAGCTTTCTTT. The gene calls are TRBV5-1 and TRBJ1-1; tentatively, D is TRBD1 (5 bases). This CDR3 has 11 amino acids. The V end was cut by 4 bases, the J end by 9 bases, with 10 bases between. CDR1 and CDR2 from the germline V gene are SGHRS and YFSETQ. The full variable domain, in which reference TRBV5-1 and TRBJ1-1 provide the parts outside the CDR3, is KAGVTQTPRYLIKTRGQQVTLSCSPISGHRSVSWYQQTPGQGLQFLFEYFSETQRNKGNFPGRFSGRQFSNSRSEMNVSTLELGDSALYLCASSAGPQAFFGQGTRLTVV.

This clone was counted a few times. The CDR3 loop reads CASSPTTGTSFNEQFF. The CDR3 DNA follows: TGTGCCAGCTCACCTACCACTGGGACTAGCTTCAATGAGCAGTTCTTC. V usage is TRBV18 and J usage is TRBJ2-1, with 9 bases that match TRBD2. The CDR3 loop spans 16 amino acids. V was clipped by 3 bases and J by 6 bases; unmatched bases: 9. Looked up from germline, CDR1 is KGHSH and CDR2 is LQKENI.